The 15 T cell receptor beta chains below all came from one sample that was sequenced in a study of regulatory T cells in long-lasting Graves disease. Assembly of TCR beta libraries relied on iRepertoire HTBI primers together with Arm-PCR of CDR3 regions. A single record per CDR3 protein comes from TCRdb applying MiXCR to the multiplex PCR reads. The profile shows some 250,000 distinct CDR3 sequences, 18% of them singletons. Indicated time point: newly diagnosed GD, antithyroid drugs for less than 3 months. PBMCs were the source of the RNA used for TCR sequencing. The same data also contributed to another study, on T cells in Graves' hyperthyroidism and ophthalmopathy.

The source material was peripheral blood mononuclear cells (PBMCs), sampled at new diagnosis, from a patient treated with antithyroid drugs. The receptor set was obtained from a woman aged 25 to 45 with Graves disease.

This clonotype came up many times. DNA for the CDR3: TGCGCCAGCAGCTTACTGGCTAACTATGGCTACACCTTC. Protein sequence: CASSLLANYGYTF. V and J are TRBV5-1 and TRBJ1-2, with no clear D. V was shortened by 2 bases and J by 0 bases, with 5 bases between the two germline ends. The CDR3 extends over 13 amino acids. The germline CDR1 and CDR2 sequences are SGHRS and YFSETQ.

Ten or more counts support this clonotype. This chain connects TRBV24-1 to TRBJ2-3; D may match TRBD1 or TRBD2 (5 bases each). CDR3 length: 15 amino acids. CDR1 and CDR2 from the germline V gene are KGHDR and SFDVKD. The V end lost 7 bases, the J end lost 4 bases, and 17 bases lay between the germline ends. The CDR3 loop is CATSAGRVPADTQYF. The CDR3 bases are TGTGCCACCAGCGCAGGGAGAGTCCCGGCAGATACGCAGTATTTT.

This clonotype has a count of ten or more. The V call is TRBV5-1, the J call TRBJ2-3; weak D call: TRBD2 (6 bases). This CDR3 has 14 amino acids. V was cut by 7 bases and J by 5 bases, with 17 bases left in between. In germline, CDR1 is SGHRS, CDR2 YFSETQ. CDR3 sequence reads: CASARGGGKDTQYF. The CDR3, as DNA: TGCGCCAGCGCGCGCGGTGGGGGGAAAGATACGCAGTATTTT.

This clonotype has only a few counts. Since the CDR3 does not end with the conserved phenylalanine or tryptophan, this likely comes from a read error. The chain has TRBV20-1 and TRBJ1-2; possibly TRBD1 for D (5 bases). V was trimmed by 6 bases and J by 7 bases, leaving 27 bases between them. Germline V gene lookup returns CDR1 DFQATT and CDR2 SNEGSKA (reference sequence). The CDR3 has 16 amino acids. The CDR3 DNA reads TGCAGTGCCGAGGACACTGGAGCTCTGATGGTCGGTGGCTACACCCTC. Translated: CSAEDTGALMVGGYTL.

This clonotype has more than one count but fewer than ten. The rearrangement links TRBV12-3 or TRBV12-4 to TRBJ2-3; tentative D call: TRBD2 (6 bases). This CDR3 is built from 17 residues. Between the trimmed V and J ends, which lost 3 bases and 0 bases, there was a span of 16 bases. This CDR3 reads CASSLPGDHVSTDTQYF. Here the CDR3 DNA reads TGTGCCAGCAGTTTGCCGGGGGATCACGTTAGCACAGATACGCAGTATTTT.

At least ten counts were recorded for this clonotype. The gene calls are TRBV7-2 and TRBJ2-5; D is ambiguous. V lost 2 bases and J lost 1, with 8 bases in between. The CDR3 runs to 14 residues. Germline CDR1 reads SGHTA; CDR2 reads FQGNSA. Here the CDR3 reads CASSLQSRQETQYF. CDR3 sequence (DNA): TGTGCCAGCAGCTTACAGAGTCGCCAAGAGACCCAGTACTTC.

This clonotype has at least ten counts. The chain links TRBV20-1 to TRBJ1-1; D is ambiguous. CDR1 is DFQATT, CDR2 SNEGSKA, per germline (reference sequence). The CDR3 runs 12 residues. Trimming took 1 base from V and 9 from J, leaving 12 bases between them. DNA for the CDR3: TGCAGTGCTAGAGTTCAAAGCCATCAAGCTTTCTTT. It yields the protein CSARVQSHQAFF.

This clonotype appeared once. The rearrangement uses TRBV20-1 and TRBJ1-4; 7 bases map to TRBD1. The length of the CDR3 is 13 residues. Germline values: CDR1 DFQATT, CDR2 SNEGSKA (reference sequence). Unmatched junction bases numbered 5, after V lost 6 bases and J lost 4 bases. CDR3 sequence reads: CSARGQLNEKLFF. The CDR3 nucleotides read TGCAGTGCCAGGGGACAGCTTAATGAAAAACTGTTTTTT.

The chain recombines TRBV5-6 with TRBJ2-7; tentative D call: TRBD1 (5 bases). V lost 1 base to trimming and J lost 0 bases, with 14 bases between them. CDR3 length: 16 residues. Germline V CDR1 and CDR2: SGHDT, YYEEEE. Here the CDR3 DNA reads TGTGCCAGCAGCTTGATACTTCGGCAGGGCTCCTACGAGCAGTACTTC. Its protein product is CASSLILRQGSYEQYF.

This clonotype was counted a single time. Just one base apart from a much larger clone, this may be a read error. The chain carries TRBV7-9 and TRBJ2-5, with unresolved D. CDR1 and CDR2 from the germline V gene are SEHNR and FQNEAQ (reference sequence). This CDR3 has 14 amino acids. The CDR3 spells CASSLGITYNEQLF. The CDR3, as DNA: TGTGCCAGCAGCTTAGGTATTACCTACAATGAGCAGCTCTTC. The full variable domain, its missing parts supplied by reference TRBV7-9 and TRBJ2-5, is DTGVSQNPRHKITKRGQNVTFRCDPISEHNRLYWYRQTLGQGPEFLTYFQNEAQLEKSRLLSDRFSAERPKGSFSTLEIQRTEQGDSAMYLCASSLGITYNEQLFGPGTRLLVL.

This clonotype was recorded many times. The chain couples TRBV7-9 to TRBJ1-4; D gene uncertain. CDR1 is SEHNR, CDR2 FQNEAQ, per germline (reference sequence). This CDR3 contains 14 residues. V shed 5 bases and J shed 8 bases, with 15 bases lying between them. The CDR3 DNA follows: TGTGCCAGCAGCCTGAGGAGCGCGGGGGAAAAACTGTTTTTT. It yields the protein CASSLRSAGEKLFF.

At least ten counts were recorded for this clonotype. V gene TRBV5-6 combines with J gene TRBJ2-5; D call uncertain. The V gene lost 4 bases and the J gene lost 5 bases, with 15 bases spanning the gap. Germline V gene lookup returns CDR1 SGHDT and CDR2 YYEEEE. CDR3 size: 14 residues. CDR3 sequence: CASSPPYGQETQYF. In DNA, the CDR3 is TGTGCCAGCAGCCCTCCGTATGGTCAGGAGACCCAGTACTTC.

The chain uses TRBV11-2 and TRBJ2-3, with 9 bases fitting TRBD1. The ends lost 3 bases at V and 0 bases at J; junction bases unmatched: 4. Germline CDR1 is SGHAT and CDR2 is FQNNGV. CDR3 length: 16 residues. CDR3 coding DNA: TGTGCCAGCAGCTTGGGACAGGGTACTAGCACAGATACGCAGTATTTT. Residues: CASSLGQGTSTDTQYF.

This clonotype has a count of ten or more. The rearrangement links TRBV18 to TRBJ2-7, with 8 bases matching TRBD1. Germline V gene sequence: CDR1 KGHSH, CDR2 LQKENI. This CDR3 spans 15 amino acids. The V gene end was trimmed by 0 bases and the J gene end by 3 bases; junction bases not matched to a gene: 4. This chain's CDR3 is CASSPPLDRVYEQYF. The CDR3 DNA is TGTGCCAGCTCACCACCCCTGGACAGGGTCTACGAGCAGTACTTC.

This clonotype showed up many times. This chain connects TRBV18 to TRBJ1-1; D possibly corresponds to TRBD1 (5 bases). Between the trimmed V and J ends, which lost 4 bases and 3 bases, there was a span of 12 bases. The CDR3 spans 14 residues. CDR1 is KGHSH and CDR2 is LQKENI in the germline V gene. The CDR3 DNA follows: TGTGCCAGCTCACTCGCTGACAGCTACACTGAAGCTTTCTTT. This codes for CASSLADSYTEAFF.